Each of the 26 T cell receptor beta chains below was sequenced from the same sample in a study of shared clonotypes between healthy human individuals. Some clones are missing from TCRdb's copy, which holds only in-frame ones; the method was immunoSEQ multiplex PCR. The sample shows 2 million to 2.5 million clones, 95% of them seen only once. The sample was naive CD4+ T cells sorted from blood. Subset of the sample: CD45RA+ positively selected. The receptors derive from a young man in good health.

V usage is TRBV5-4 and J usage is TRBJ1-1, with TRBD1 matching 7 bases. J lost 4 bases, V lost 0 bases, and 3 bases had no gene match. This CDR3 region has 14 residues. Looked up from germline, CDR1 is SGHNT and CDR2 is YYREEE (reference sequence). Here the CDR3 reads CASSLETGSTEAFF. As DNA, the CDR3 is TGTGCCAGCAGCTTGGAGACAGGGAGCACTGAAGCTTTCTTT. The full variable domain, its missing parts supplied by reference TRBV5-4 and TRBJ1-1, is ETGVTQSPTHLIKTRGQQVTLRCSSQSGHNTVSWYQQALGQGPQFIFQYYREEENGRGNFPPRFSGLQFPNYSSELNVNALELDDSALYLCASSLETGSTEAFFGQGTRLTVV.

The CDR3 nucleotides are TGTGCCAGCGAGGCGGGGGGCGCCCCCTCTGGAAACACCATATATTTT. Protein sequence: CASEAGGAPSGNTIYF. V and J are TRBV28 and TRBJ1-3; possibly TRBD1 for D (6 bases). Per germline, CDR1 MDHEN and CDR2 SYDVKM. The CDR3 runs to 16 residues. Between the trimmed V and J ends, which lost 8 bases and 0 bases, there was a span of 17 bases.

The rearrangement joins TRBV14 to TRBJ2-1, with D perhaps TRBD2 (6 bases). The CDR3 sequence is 15 residues long. Per germline, CDR1 SGHDN and CDR2 FVKESK. V was shortened by 0 bases and J by 2 bases, with 8 bases between the two germline ends. The CDR3: CASSQDSGAYNEQFF. CDR3 nucleotide sequence: TGTGCCAGCAGCCAAGATTCGGGGGCCTACAATGAGCAGTTCTTC.

This rearrangement joins TRBV10-1 to TRBJ2-5; 15 bases map to TRBD2. Per the germline V gene, CDR1 is WNHNN and CDR2 is SYGVQD (reference sequence). The V and J ends lost 3 bases and 2 bases, in that order; junction bases with no gene match: 7. The CDR3 has 18 amino acids. In DNA, the CDR3 is TGCGCCAGCAGTGAAGGAAGGACTAGCGGGGGGGGACAAGAGACCCAGTACTTC. Translated, it gives CASSEGRTSGGGQETQYF.

The chain joins TRBV6-5 to TRBJ1-1; D not resolved. The CDR3 covers 12 residues. Trimming took 8 bases from V and 5 from J, leaving 12 bases between them. The germline gives CDR1 MNHEY, CDR2 SVGAGI. Here the CDR3 DNA reads TGTGCCAGCTTTGGTGTGGGGACTGAAGCTTTCTTT. Amino acids: CASFGVGTEAFF.

DNA for the CDR3: TGTGCCAGAAGCCTGACAGTACTTAACTATGGCTACACCTTC. Translating gives CARSLTVLNYGYTF. V is TRBV5-3 and J is TRBJ1-2; perhaps TRBD1 as D (5 bases). TRBV5-3 is placed among ORFs of uncertain function. CDR3 length equals 14 residues. The V and J ends lost 4 bases and 1 base respectively, with 11 bases between them.

The rearrangement uses TRBV7-2 and TRBJ2-6; D ambiguous. Deletions cut 1 base from V and 13 bases from J, with 5 bases between. The CDR3 totals 11 residues. Germline-derived CDR1 and CDR2 are SGHTA and FQGNSA. The CDR3 reads CASSLVGVLTF. The CDR3 bases are TGTGCCAGCAGCTTAGTGGGGGTCCTGACTTTC.

The chain joins TRBV30 to TRBJ1-1; D uncertain. Germline CDR1 is GTSNPN and CDR2 is SVGIG (reference sequence). Trimming shortened V by 1 base and J by 1 base, and 10 bases separated the two germline ends. This CDR3 comprises 14 residues. The CDR3 here is CAWSANSPNTEAFF. In DNA, the CDR3 is TGTGCCTGGAGTGCGAATTCCCCGAACACTGAAGCTTTCTTT.

Notes on this clone: A much larger clone lies one base from this, so it may be a read error. The identical CDR3 is also encoded by other nucleotide sequences in the sample. This rearrangement joins TRBV5-1 to TRBJ1-1; D remains unclear. Trimming took off 4 bases at V and 5 bases at J, with 6 bases between the two ends. Germline lookup yields CDR1 SGHRS and CDR2 YFSETQ. This CDR3 has 11 residues. The CDR3 nucleotides are TGCGCCAGCAGCCTGGGGACTGAAGCTTTCTTT. Its protein is CASSLGTEAFF.

The rearrangement uses TRBV6-5 and TRBJ2-7; 8 positions match TRBD2. V was clipped by 2 bases and J by 7 bases; unmatched bases: 10. The CDR3 consists of 15 residues. Germline CDR1 reads MNHEY; CDR2 reads SVGAGI. The CDR3 protein is CASSYDDSGSEEQYF. The CDR3 DNA reads as TGTGCCAGCAGTTACGATGACAGCGGGAGTGAGGAGCAGTACTTC.

The chain carries TRBV10-1 and TRBJ2-2, with TRBD1 identical over 8 bases. The CDR3 sequence is 15 residues long. CDR1 WNHNN and CDR2 SYGVQD come from the germline V gene (reference sequence). V dropped 4 bases and J dropped 2; count of bases not matched to a gene: 3. The DNA of the CDR3 is TGCGCCAGCAGTGGGGCAGGGGGCAACACCGGGGAGCTGTTTTTT. Protein sequence: CASSGAGGNTGELFF.

This chain links TRBV7-2 with TRBJ2-1; no clear D gene. V was shortened by 5 bases and J by 0 bases, with 11 bases between the two germline ends. Germline assignment: CDR1 SGHTA and CDR2 FQGNSA. The CDR3 spans 15 residues. CDR3 bases: TGTGCCAGCAGCCCTAGACTGAGCTCCTACAATGAGCAGTTCTTC. Translation gives CASSPRLSSYNEQFF. Complete variable domain (other parts from reference TRBV7-2 and TRBJ2-1): GAGVSQSPSNKVTEKGKDVELRCDPISGHTALYWYRQSLGQGLEFLIYFQGNSAPDKSGLPSDRFSAERTGGSVSTLTIQRTQQEDSAVYLCASSPRLSSYNEQFFGPGTRLTVL.

The table lists this clone with a few counts. This chain connects TRBV29-1 to TRBJ1-2; D unresolved. The CDR3 contains 12 residues. Germline CDR1 reads SQVTM; CDR2 reads ANQGSEA. With 5 bases removed from V and 9 bases from J, the gap between germline ends came to 16 bases. CDR3 bases: TGCAGCGTTAGCGTCCAATATTCGAGCTACACCTTC. Translation: CSVSVQYSSYTF.

The V and J genes are TRBV7-2 and TRBJ1-4, with 8 bases aligning to TRBD1. The CDR3 extends over 16 amino acids. V shed 4 bases, J shed 4 bases, and the junction held 8 bases outside the gene matches. Germline CDR1 SGHTA, CDR2 FQGNSA. CDR3 amino acids: CASSSHQGAINEKLFF. The DNA of the CDR3 is TGTGCCAGCAGCTCCCACCAGGGGGCGATTAATGAAAAACTGTTTTTT. The whole variable domain, remainder taken from reference TRBV7-2 and TRBJ1-4, is GAGVSQSPSNKVTEKGKDVELRCDPISGHTALYWYRQSLGQGLEFLIYFQGNSAPDKSGLPSDRFSAERTGGSVSTLTIQRTQQEDSAVYLCASSSHQGAINEKLFFGSGTQLSVL.

The rearrangement joins TRBV5-1 to TRBJ2-7, with 7 positions matching TRBD1. The J segment lost 6 bases and the V segment lost 7 bases, leaving 13 bases of the junction unmatched. The CDR3 covers 14 residues. Germline V lookup: CDR1 SGHRS, CDR2 YFSETQ. The CDR3 region is CASSWGTVRREQYF. Here the CDR3 DNA reads TGCGCCAGCTCCTGGGGGACAGTACGACGCGAGCAGTACTTC.

This chain joins TRBV5-4 and TRBJ2-7, with 9 bases aligning to TRBD2. J lost 4 bases, V lost 0 bases, and 8 bases had no gene match. The CDR3 length is 16 residues. CDR1 and CDR2 (germline): SGHNT, YYREEE (reference sequence). The CDR3 coding sequence is TGTGCCAGCAGCTTGGGGGGGCTAGCGGGACTTTACGAGCAGTACTTC. Encoded protein: CASSLGGLAGLYEQYF.

This chain uses TRBV28 with TRBJ2-3, with D possibly matching TRBD1 (6 bases). The CDR3 contains 13 residues. V lost 6 bases and J lost 6, with 13 bases in between. Germline CDR1 is MDHEN and CDR2 is SYDVKM. In DNA form, the CDR3 reads TGTGCCAGCAGATACAGGGTTGGGGATACGCAGTATTTT. As protein: CASRYRVGDTQYF. Complete variable domain (other parts from reference TRBV28 and TRBJ2-3): DVKVTQSSRYLVKRTGEKVFLECVQDMDHENMFWYRQDPGLGLRLIYFSYDVKMKEKGDIPEGYSVSREKKERFSLILESASTNQTSMYLCASRYRVGDTQYFGPGTRLTVL.

V is TRBV21-1 and J is TRBJ2-4; the D call TRBD1 from the table was never checked on the DNA. TRBV21-1 is a listed pseudogene. The CDR3 contains 14 residues. The CDR3 sequence is CASIIQGFGYIQYF. The DNA for the CDR3 is TGTGCCAGCATCATACAGGGCTTCGGGTACATTCAGTACTTC.

The chain combines TRBV27 with TRBJ2-1; a weak D match, TRBD2 (7 bases). The V gene lost 7 bases and the J gene lost 6 bases, with 19 bases spanning the gap. Per the germline V gene, CDR1 is MNHEY and CDR2 is SMNVEV (reference sequence). This CDR3 comprises 15 residues. CDR3 in DNA: TGTGCCAGCACTCCCCTTGGCGGGGGCCCCAATGAGCAGTTCTTC. Protein sequence: CASTPLGGGPNEQFF.

On this clone itself: Other DNA sequences in this specimen translate into the identical CDR3. This sequence joins TRBV6-1 and TRBJ1-5; the D is unclear. V was cut by 1 base and J by 1 base, with 8 bases left in between. This CDR3 has 15 residues. The germline CDR1 and CDR2 sequences are MNHNS and SASEGT. CDR3 bases: TGTGCCAGCAGTGAAGTTGGCGGGAGCAATCAGCCCCAGCATTTT. This translates into CASSEVGGSNQPQHF.

The rearrangement uses TRBV30 and TRBJ1-6, with a possible D match to TRBD1 (5 bases). This CDR3 has 13 residues. The V end was cut by 0 bases, the J end by 8 bases, with 8 bases between. CDR1 GTSNPN and CDR2 SVGIG come from the germline V gene (reference sequence). This CDR3 reads CAWSVGGDSPLHF. Here the CDR3 DNA reads TGTGCCTGGAGTGTGGGGGGGGATTCACCCCTCCACTTT.

This rearrangement joins TRBV4-1 to TRBJ2-3; 14 nucleotides agree with TRBD2. The germline V gene encodes CDR1 MGHRA and CDR2 YSYEKL. The CDR3 has 16 residues. The V and J ends lost 3 bases and 6 bases, in that order; junction bases with no gene match: 5. CDR3 residues: CASSQGLAGVTDTQYF. The CDR3 DNA sequence: TGCGCCAGCAGCCAGGGACTAGCGGGAGTTACGGATACGCAGTATTTT.

This sequence joins TRBV2 and TRBJ2-3; no clear D gene. With 8 bases removed from V and 4 bases from J, the gap between germline ends came to 10 bases. Germline V gene sequence: CDR1 SNHLY, CDR2 FYNNEI. The CDR3 has 12 residues. In DNA, the CDR3 is TGTGCCAGCTCCTCGATGGCAGATACGCAGTATTTT. This translates into CASSSMADTQYF.

The chain uses TRBV19 and TRBJ2-3, with 7 bases identical to TRBD2. Germline V gene data show CDR1 as LNHDA and CDR2 as SQIVND (reference sequence). V shed 1 base and J 3 bases; nucleotides not matched to a gene: 4. The CDR3 covers 15 residues. DNA of the CDR3: TGTGCCAGTAGTATAGGGGGCGGGGGAACAGATACGCAGTATTTT. Its protein is CASSIGGGGTDTQYF.

This clone was recorded only once. A much larger clone sits a single nucleotide away, making a read error possible. The J gene is TRBJ2-7, the V gene TRBV28, with D uncertain. The CDR3 runs 11 residues. Germline CDR1 is MDHEN and CDR2 is SYDVKM. The V end was cut by 4 bases, the J end by 3 bases, with 4 bases between. The CDR3 DNA sequence: TGTGCCAGCAGTTCCGTCTACGAGCAGTACTTC. Translation gives CASSSVYEQYF.

V usage is TRBV30 and J usage is TRBJ2-7; TRBD2 agrees at 8 bases. Germline assignment: CDR1 GTSNPN and CDR2 SVGIG (reference sequence). The CDR3 length is 10 residues. The CDR3 spells CVGGRNEQYF. The CDR3 DNA is TGTGTGGGCGGGAGGAACGAGCAGTACTTC. Full variable domain (remainder filled in from reference TRBV30 and TRBJ2-7): SQTIHQWPATLVQPVGSPLSLECTVEGTSNPNLYWYRQAAGRGLQLLFYSVGIGQISSEVPQNLSASRPQDRQFILSSKKLLLSDSGFYLCVGGRNEQYFGPGTRLTVT.